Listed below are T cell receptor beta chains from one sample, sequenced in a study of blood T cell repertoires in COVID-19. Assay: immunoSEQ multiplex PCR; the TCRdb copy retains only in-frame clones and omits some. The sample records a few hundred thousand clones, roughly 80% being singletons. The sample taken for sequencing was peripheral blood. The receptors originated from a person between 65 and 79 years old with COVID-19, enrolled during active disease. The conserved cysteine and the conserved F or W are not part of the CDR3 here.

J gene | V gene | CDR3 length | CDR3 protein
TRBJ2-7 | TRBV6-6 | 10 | ASKGSGNEQY
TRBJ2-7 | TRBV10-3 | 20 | AISESTSRTSGRARRSFEQY
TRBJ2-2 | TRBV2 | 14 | ASRTGLAVKTGELF
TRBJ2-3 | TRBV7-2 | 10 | ASSLDSDTQY
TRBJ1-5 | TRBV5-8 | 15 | ASSKNWGQKSGQPQH
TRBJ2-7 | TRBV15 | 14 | ATSRTGGQGAYEQY
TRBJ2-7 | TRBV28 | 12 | ASSLTGQPYEQY
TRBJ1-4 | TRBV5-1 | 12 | ASSSSGTNEKLF
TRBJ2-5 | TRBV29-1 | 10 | SAGGFQETQY
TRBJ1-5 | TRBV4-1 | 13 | ASSQLSGINQPQH
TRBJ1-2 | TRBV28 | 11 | ASIQAFNYGYT
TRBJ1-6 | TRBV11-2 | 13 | ASSLMWQGNSPLH
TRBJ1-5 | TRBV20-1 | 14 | SASVFGGNSNQPQH
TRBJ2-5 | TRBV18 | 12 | ASSIGSVGETQY
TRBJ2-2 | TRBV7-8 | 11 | ASSIKNTGELF
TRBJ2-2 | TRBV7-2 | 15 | ASSLAGSGRATGELF
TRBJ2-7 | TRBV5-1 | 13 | ASSQPSSGAYEQY
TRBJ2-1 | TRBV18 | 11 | ASSPWRENEQF
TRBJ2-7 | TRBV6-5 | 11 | ASRSGGPYEQY
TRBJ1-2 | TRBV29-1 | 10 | SGDRGQDGYT
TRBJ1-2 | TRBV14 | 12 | ASSAATGTYGYT
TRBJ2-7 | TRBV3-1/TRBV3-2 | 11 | ASSQVGAYEQY
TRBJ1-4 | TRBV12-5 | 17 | ASGPSRQESYHLNEKLF
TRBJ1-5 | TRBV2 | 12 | ASNQIYSNQPQH
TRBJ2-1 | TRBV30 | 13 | AWSLGTLYYNEQF
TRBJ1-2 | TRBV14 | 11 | ASSQGRNHGYT